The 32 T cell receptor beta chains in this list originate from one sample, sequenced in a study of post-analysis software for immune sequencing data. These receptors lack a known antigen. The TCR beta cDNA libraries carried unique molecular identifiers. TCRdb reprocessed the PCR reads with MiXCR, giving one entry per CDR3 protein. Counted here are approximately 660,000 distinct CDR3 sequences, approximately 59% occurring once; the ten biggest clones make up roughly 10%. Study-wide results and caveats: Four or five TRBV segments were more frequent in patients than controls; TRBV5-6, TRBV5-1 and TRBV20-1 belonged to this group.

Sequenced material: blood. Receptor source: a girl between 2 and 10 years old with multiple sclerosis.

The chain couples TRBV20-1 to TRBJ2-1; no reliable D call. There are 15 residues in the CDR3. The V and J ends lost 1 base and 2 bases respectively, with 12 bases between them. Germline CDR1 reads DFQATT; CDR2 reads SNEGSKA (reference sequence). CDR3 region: CSARGDFSPYNEQFF. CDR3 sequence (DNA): TGCAGTGCTAGAGGCGACTTCTCCCCCTACAATGAGCAGTTCTTC.

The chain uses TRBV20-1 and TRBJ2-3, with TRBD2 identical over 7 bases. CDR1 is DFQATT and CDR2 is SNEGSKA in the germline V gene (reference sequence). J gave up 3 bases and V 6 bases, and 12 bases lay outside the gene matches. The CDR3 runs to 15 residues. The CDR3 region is CSATLEGGKTDTQYF. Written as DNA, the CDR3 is TGCAGTGCCACCCTTGAGGGAGGGAAAACAGATACGCAGTATTTT.

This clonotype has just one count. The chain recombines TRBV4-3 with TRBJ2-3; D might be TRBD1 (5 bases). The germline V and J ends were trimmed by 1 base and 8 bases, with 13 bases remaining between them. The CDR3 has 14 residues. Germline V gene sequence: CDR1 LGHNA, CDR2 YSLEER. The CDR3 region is CASSQGPSQGTQYF. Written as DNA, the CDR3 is TGCGCCAGCAGCCAAGGTCCTTCCCAGGGTACGCAGTATTTT.

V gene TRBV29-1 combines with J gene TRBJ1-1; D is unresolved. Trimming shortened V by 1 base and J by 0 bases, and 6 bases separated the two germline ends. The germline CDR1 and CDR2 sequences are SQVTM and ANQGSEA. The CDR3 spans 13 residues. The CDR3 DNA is TGCAGCGTTGAAGTGACTGTGAACACTGAAGCTTTCTTT. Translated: CSVEVTVNTEAFF.

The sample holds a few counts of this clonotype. CDR3 coding DNA: TGTGCCAGCAGCTCCGAACCGGGACAGGGACTCCAAGAGACCCAGTACTTC. Residues: CASSSEPGQGLQETQYF. V usage is TRBV5-6 and J usage is TRBJ2-5; the match to TRBD1 covers 9 bases. Germline V gene data show CDR1 as SGHDT and CDR2 as YYEEEE. The trim removed 3 bases at V and 1 base at J, leaving 10 bases unmatched. The CDR3 runs to 17 residues.

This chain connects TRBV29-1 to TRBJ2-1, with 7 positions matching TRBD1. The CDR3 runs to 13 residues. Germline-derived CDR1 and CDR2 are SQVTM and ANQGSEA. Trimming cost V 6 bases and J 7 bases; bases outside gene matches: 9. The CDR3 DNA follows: TGCAGCGTCGTACCAGGGACAGAGAATGAGCAGTTCTTC. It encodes CSVVPGTENEQFF.

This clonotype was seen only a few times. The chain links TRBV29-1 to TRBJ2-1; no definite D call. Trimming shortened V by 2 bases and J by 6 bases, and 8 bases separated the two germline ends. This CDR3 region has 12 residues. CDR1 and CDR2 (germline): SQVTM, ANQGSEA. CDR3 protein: CSVEFRANEQFF. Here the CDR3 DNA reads TGCAGCGTTGAATTTCGGGCCAATGAGCAGTTCTTC.

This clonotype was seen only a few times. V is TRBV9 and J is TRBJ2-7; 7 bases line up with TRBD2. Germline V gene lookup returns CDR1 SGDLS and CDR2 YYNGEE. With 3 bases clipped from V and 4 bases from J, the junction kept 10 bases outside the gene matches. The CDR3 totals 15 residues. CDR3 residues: CASSAGLAVGYEQYF. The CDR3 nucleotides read TGTGCCAGCAGCGCGGGGCTAGCGGTCGGTTACGAGCAGTACTTC.

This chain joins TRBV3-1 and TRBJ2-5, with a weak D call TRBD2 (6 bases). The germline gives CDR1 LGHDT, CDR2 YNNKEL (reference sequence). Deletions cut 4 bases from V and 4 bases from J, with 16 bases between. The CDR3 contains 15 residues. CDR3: CASSPAGTALETQYF. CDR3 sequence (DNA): TGTGCCAGCAGCCCCGCGGGAACAGCCTTAGAGACCCAGTACTTC.

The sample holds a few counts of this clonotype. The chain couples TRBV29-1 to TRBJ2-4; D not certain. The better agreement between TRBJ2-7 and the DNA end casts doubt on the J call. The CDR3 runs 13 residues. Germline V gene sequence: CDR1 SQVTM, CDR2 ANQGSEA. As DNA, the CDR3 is TGCAGCGTTGTATCGGTCAGAACCTACGAGCAGTACTTC. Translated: CSVVSVRTYEQYF.

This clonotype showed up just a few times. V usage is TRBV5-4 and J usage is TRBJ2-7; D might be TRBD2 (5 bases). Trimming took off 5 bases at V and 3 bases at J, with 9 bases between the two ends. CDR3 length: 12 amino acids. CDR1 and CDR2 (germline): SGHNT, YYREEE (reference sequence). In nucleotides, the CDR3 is TGTGCCAGCAGTTTTGGACTCTACGAGCAGTACTTC. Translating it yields CASSFGLYEQYF.

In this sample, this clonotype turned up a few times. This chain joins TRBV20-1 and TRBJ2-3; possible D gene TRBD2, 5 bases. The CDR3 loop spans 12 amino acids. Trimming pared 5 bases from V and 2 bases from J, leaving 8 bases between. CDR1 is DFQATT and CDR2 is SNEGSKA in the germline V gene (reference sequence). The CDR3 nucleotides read TGCAGTGCTCAACGGGACACAGATACGCAGTATTTT. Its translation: CSAQRDTDTQYF.

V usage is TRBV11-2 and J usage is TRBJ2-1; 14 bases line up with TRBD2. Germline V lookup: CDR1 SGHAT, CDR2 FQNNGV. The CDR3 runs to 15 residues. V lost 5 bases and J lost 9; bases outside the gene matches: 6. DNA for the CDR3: TGTGCCAGCAGCGCGAGACTAGCGGGGGGGTTTGAGCAGTTCTTC. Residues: CASSARLAGGFEQFF.

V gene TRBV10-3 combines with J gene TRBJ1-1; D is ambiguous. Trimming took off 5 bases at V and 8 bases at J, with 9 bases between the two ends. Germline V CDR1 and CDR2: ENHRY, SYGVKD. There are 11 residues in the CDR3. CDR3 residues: CAISTELEAFF. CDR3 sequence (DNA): TGTGCCATCAGTACCGAGCTAGAAGCTTTCTTT.

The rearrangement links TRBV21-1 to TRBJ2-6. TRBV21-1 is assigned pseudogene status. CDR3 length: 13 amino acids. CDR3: CASSNSVANVLTF. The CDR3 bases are TGTGCCAGCAGCAATTCGGTGGCCAACGTCCTGACTTTC.

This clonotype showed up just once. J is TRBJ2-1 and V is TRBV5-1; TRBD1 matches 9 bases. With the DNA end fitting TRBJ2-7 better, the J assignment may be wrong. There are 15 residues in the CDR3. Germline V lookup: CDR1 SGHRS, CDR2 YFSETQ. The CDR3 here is CASSLGDRDYNEQYF. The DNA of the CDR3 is TGCGCCAGCAGCTTGGGGGACAGGGACTACAATGAGCAGTACTTC.

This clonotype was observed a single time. The CDR3 reads CASSPTNRYEQYF. The CDR3 DNA is TGTGCCAGCAGCCCCACTAATCGTTACGAGCAGTACTTC. The chain uses TRBV3-1 and TRBJ2-7; D gene ambiguous. CDR3 length equals 13 residues. With 4 bases removed from V and 4 bases from J, the gap between germline ends came to 11 bases. CDR1 is LGHDT and CDR2 is YNNKEL in the germline V gene (reference sequence).

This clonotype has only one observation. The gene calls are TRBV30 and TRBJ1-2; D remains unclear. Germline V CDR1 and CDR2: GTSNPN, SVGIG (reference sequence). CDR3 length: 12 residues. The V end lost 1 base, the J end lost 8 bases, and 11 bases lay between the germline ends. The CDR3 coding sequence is TGTGCCTGGAGTGAGGGCGGTAGGGGCTACACCTTC. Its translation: CAWSEGGRGYTF.

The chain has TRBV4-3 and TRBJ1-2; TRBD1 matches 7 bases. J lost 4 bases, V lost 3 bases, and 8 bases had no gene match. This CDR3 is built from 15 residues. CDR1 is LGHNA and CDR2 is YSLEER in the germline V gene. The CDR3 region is CASSQGGGDSYGYTF. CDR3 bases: TGCGCCAGCAGCCAGGGAGGAGGGGACAGCTATGGCTACACCTTC.

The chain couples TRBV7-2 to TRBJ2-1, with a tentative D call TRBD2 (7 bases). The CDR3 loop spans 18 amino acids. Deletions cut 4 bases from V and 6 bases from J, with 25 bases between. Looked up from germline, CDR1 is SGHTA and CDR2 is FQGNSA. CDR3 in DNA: TGTGCCAGCAGCTCCCCGACCGCTGGCGGGGGCGACGTCAATGAGCAGTTCTTC. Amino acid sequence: CASSSPTAGGGDVNEQFF.

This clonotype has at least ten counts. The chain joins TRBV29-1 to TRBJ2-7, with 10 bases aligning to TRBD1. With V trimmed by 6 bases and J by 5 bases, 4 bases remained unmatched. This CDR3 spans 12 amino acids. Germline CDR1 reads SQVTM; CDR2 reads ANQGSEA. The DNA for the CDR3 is TGCAGCGTCGGACAGGGGGGAGACGAGCAGTACTTC. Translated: CSVGQGGDEQYF.

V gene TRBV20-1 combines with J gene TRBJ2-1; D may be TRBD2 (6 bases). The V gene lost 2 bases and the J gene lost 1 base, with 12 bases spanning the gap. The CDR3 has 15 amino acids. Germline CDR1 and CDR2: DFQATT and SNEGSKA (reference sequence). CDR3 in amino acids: CSARPIGGSYNEQFF. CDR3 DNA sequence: TGCAGTGCTAGACCGATAGGAGGGTCCTACAATGAGCAGTTCTTC.

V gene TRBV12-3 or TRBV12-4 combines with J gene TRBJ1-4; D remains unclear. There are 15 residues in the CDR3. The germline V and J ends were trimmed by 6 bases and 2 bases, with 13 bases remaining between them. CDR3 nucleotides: TGTGCCAGCAGCCTCAATGGACGGACTAATGAAAAACTGTTTTTT. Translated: CASSLNGRTNEKLFF.

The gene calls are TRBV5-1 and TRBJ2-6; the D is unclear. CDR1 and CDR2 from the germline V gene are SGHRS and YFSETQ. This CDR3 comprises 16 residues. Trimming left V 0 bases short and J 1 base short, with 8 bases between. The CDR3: CASSLDPASGANVLTF. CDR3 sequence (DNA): TGCGCCAGCAGCTTGGACCCAGCATCTGGGGCCAACGTCCTGACTTTC.

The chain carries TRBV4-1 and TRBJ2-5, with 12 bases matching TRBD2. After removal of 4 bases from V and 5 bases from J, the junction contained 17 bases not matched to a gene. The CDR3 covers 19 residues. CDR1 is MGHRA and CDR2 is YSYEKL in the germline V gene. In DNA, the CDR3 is TGCGCCAGCAGCCTCTCCGGGACTAGCGGGCGGGGGTACGTGGAGACCCAGTACTTC. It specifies CASSLSGTSGRGYVETQYF.

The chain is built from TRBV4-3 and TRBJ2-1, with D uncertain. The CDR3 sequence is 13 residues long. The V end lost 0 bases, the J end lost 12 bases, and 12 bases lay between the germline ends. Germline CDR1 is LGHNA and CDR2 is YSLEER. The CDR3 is CASSQDLAEGQFF. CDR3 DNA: TGCGCCAGCAGCCAAGATTTGGCGGAAGGGCAGTTCTTC.

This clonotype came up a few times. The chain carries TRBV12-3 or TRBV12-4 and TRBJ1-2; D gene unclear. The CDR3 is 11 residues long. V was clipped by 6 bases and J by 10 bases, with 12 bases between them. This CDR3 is CASRTLAVYTF. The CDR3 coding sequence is TGTGCCAGCAGGACTTTGGCGGTCTACACCTTC.

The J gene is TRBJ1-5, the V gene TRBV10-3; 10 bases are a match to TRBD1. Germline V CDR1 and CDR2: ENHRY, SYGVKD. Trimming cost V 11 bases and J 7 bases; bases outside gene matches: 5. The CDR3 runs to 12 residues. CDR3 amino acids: CAAGTGEQPQHF. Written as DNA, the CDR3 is TGTGCCGCCGGGACAGGGGAACAGCCCCAGCATTTT.

As DNA, the CDR3 is TGTGCCAGCAGCTTAACTAACAGGGCAGACAATGAGCAGTTCTTC. This gives the protein CASSLTNRADNEQFF. The chain combines TRBV7-2 with TRBJ2-1, with D perhaps TRBD1 (6 bases). The CDR3 spans 15 residues. Germline assignment: CDR1 SGHTA and CDR2 FQGNSA. V was cut by 2 bases and J by 5 bases, with 13 bases left in between. The variable domain in full, completed from reference TRBV7-2 and TRBJ2-1, reads GAGVSQSPSNKVTEKGKDVELRCDPISGHTALYWYRQSLGQGLEFLIYFQGNSAPDKSGLPSDRFSAERTGGSVSTLTIQRTQQEDSAVYLCASSLTNRADNEQFFGPGTRLTVL.

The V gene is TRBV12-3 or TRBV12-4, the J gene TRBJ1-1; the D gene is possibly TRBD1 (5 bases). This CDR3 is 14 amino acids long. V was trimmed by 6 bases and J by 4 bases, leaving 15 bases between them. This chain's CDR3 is CASRAPGGGTEAFF. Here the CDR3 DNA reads TGTGCCAGCAGGGCCCCGGGCGGGGGCACTGAAGCTTTCTTT.

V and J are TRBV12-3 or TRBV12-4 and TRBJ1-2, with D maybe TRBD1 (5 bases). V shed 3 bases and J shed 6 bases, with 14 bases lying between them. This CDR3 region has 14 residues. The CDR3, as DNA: TGTGCCAGCAGTTTGAGGTCAGGGTCTGATGGCTACACCTTC. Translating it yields CASSLRSGSDGYTF.

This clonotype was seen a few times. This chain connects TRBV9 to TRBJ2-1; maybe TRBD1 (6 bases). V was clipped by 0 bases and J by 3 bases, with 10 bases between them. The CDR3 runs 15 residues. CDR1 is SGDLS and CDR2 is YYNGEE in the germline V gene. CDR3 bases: TGTGCCAGCAGCGTAGTGGGACACCTCTACAATGAGCAGTTCTTC. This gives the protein CASSVVGHLYNEQFF.